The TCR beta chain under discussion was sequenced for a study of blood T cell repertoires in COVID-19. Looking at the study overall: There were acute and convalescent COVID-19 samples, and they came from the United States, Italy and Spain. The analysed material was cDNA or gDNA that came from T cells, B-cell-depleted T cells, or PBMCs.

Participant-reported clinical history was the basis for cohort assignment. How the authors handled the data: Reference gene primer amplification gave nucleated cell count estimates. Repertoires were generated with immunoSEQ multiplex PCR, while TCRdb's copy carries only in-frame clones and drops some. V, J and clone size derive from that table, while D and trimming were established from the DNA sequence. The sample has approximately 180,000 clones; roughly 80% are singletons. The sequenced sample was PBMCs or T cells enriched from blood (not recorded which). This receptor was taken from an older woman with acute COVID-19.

CDR3 amino acids: CSASDSTSGSFYEQFF. CDR3 coding DNA: TGCAGTGCTAGTGACTCGACTAGCGGGAGCTTCTACGAGCAGTTCTTC. The rearrangement links TRBV20-1 to TRBJ2-1; TRBD2 aligns across 12 bases. Per the germline V gene, CDR1 is DFQATT and CDR2 is SNEGSKA (reference sequence). The CDR3 loop spans 16 amino acids. Trimming took 3 bases from V and 10 from J; bases not matched to a gene: 13.